This is a list of T cell receptor beta chains from one sample in a study of glioma-infiltrating T cells after dendritic cell vaccination. TCRdb keeps only in-frame clones here, not all; method: immunoSEQ multiplex PCR. The data contain 40,000 to 60,000 clones, approximately 83% of them singletons. This sample comprised blood, obtained before dendritic cell vaccination. These receptor sequences come from a human donor with glioblastoma. CDR3s include the opening cysteine and the closing phenylalanine or tryptophan. Each record gives: CDR3 protein, CDR3 DNA, D gene, V gene, J gene, clone size. A D gene is named only where the DNA matches it firmly. Clone size is stated in some rows and not others, as once, few, many or a class when expanded.

CDR3aa: CASSLGQNYEQYF
CDR3nt: TGCGCCAGCAGCCTGGGACAGAACTACGAGCAGTACTTC
d_gene: TRBD1
v_gene: TRBV5-1
j_gene: TRBJ2-7
abundance: -

CDR3aa: CASSLGPGGTDTQYF
CDR3nt: TGTGCCAGCAGCTTAGGACCAGGGGGCACAGATACGCAGTATTTT
d_gene: -
v_gene: TRBV11-2
j_gene: TRBJ2-3
abundance: -

CDR3aa: CASSSILAGGYTDTQYF
CDR3nt: TGTGCCAGCAGCTCGATACTAGCGGGAGGTTACACAGATACGCAGTATTTT
d_gene: TRBD2
v_gene: TRBV5-6
j_gene: TRBJ2-3
abundance: -

CDR3aa: CASSPVSSDTEAFF
CDR3nt: TGCGCCAGCAGCCCTGTCTCCTCCGACACTGAAGCTTTCTTT
d_gene: -
v_gene: TRBV5-1
j_gene: TRBJ1-1
abundance: -

CDR3aa: CASSRGSENSPLHF
CDR3nt: TGTGCCAGCTCGCGGGGGTCGGAGAATTCACCCCTCCACTTT
d_gene: -
v_gene: TRBV18
j_gene: TRBJ1-6
abundance: -

CDR3aa: CASSYREAGYEQYF
CDR3nt: TGTGCCAGCAGTTACCGGGAGGCTGGCTACGAGCAGTACTTC
d_gene: TRBD2
v_gene: TRBV6-5
j_gene: TRBJ2-7
abundance: -

CDR3aa: CASSRTSLGNEQFF
CDR3nt: TGTGCCAGCAGCCGGACTAGCCTCGGCAATGAGCAGTTCTTC
d_gene: TRBD2
v_gene: TRBV28
j_gene: TRBJ2-1
abundance: -

CDR3aa: CASSGHRDRVDESPLHF
CDR3nt: TGTGCCAGTAGTGGGCACCGGGACAGGGTGGATGAATCACCCCTCCACTTT
d_gene: TRBD1
v_gene: TRBV19
j_gene: TRBJ1-6
abundance: -

CDR3aa: CASSERVAVNEQFF
CDR3nt: TGCGCCAGCAGTGAACGGGTTGCTGTCAATGAGCAGTTCTTC
d_gene: -
v_gene: TRBV10-1
j_gene: TRBJ2-1
abundance: -

CDR3aa: CASATSNTEAFF
CDR3nt: TGTGCTAGCGCGACATCGAACACTGAAGCTTTCTTT
d_gene: -
v_gene: TRBV12-5
j_gene: TRBJ1-1
abundance: -

CDR3aa: CASSLPGLYEQYF
CDR3nt: TGTGCCAGCAGCTTACCGGGACTTTACGAGCAGTACTTC
d_gene: -
v_gene: TRBV7-9
j_gene: TRBJ2-7
abundance: few

CDR3aa: CASSLFWTGDTGELFF
CDR3nt: TGTGCCAGCAGCTTGTTCTGGACGGGGGACACCGGGGAGCTGTTTTTT
d_gene: -
v_gene: TRBV7-2
j_gene: TRBJ2-2
abundance: -

CDR3aa: CSAPGWARGSYGYTF
CDR3nt: TGCAGCGCACCCGGTTGGGCCAGGGGTTCCTATGGCTACACCTTC
d_gene: -
v_gene: TRBV29-1
j_gene: TRBJ1-2
abundance: few

CDR3aa: CASSILAGGTGELFF
CDR3nt: TGTGCCAGTAGTATACTAGCGGGAGGCACCGGGGAGCTGTTTTTT
d_gene: TRBD2
v_gene: TRBV19
j_gene: TRBJ2-2
abundance: -

CDR3aa: CAIKKGDRGYGYTF
CDR3nt: TGTGCCATCAAAAAAGGGGACAGAGGGTATGGCTACACCTTC
d_gene: TRBD1
v_gene: TRBV28
j_gene: TRBJ1-2
abundance: -

CDR3aa: CASSQTTGGEAFF
CDR3nt: TGTGCCAGCAGCCAGACCACAGGGGGTGAAGCTTTCTTT
d_gene: TRBD1
v_gene: TRBV4-2
j_gene: TRBJ1-1
abundance: -

CDR3aa: CASSQGGGGYGYTF
CDR3nt: TGCGCCAGCAGCCAAGGTGGGGGGGGGTATGGCTACACCTTC
d_gene: -
v_gene: TRBV4-1
j_gene: TRBJ1-2
abundance: -

CDR3aa: CASSHPTGGSNQPQHF
CDR3nt: TGCGCCAGCAGCCACCCGACAGGGGGAAGCAATCAGCCCCAGCATTTT
d_gene: TRBD1
v_gene: TRBV4-1
j_gene: TRBJ1-5
abundance: -

CDR3aa: CASSYRTRAAYGYTF
CDR3nt: TGTGCCAGCAGTTACAGGACTCGGGCCGCCTATGGCTACACCTTC
d_gene: -
v_gene: TRBV6-5
j_gene: TRBJ1-2
abundance: -

CDR3aa: CASNRAGLDEQYF
CDR3nt: TGTGCCAGTAACAGGGCGGGTCTCGACGAGCAGTACTTC
d_gene: -
v_gene: TRBV2
j_gene: TRBJ2-7
abundance: -

CDR3aa: CASSKGRTGSYGYTF
CDR3nt: TGTGCCAGTAGTAAGGGAAGGACAGGCTCCTATGGCTACACCTTC
d_gene: TRBD1
v_gene: TRBV19
j_gene: TRBJ1-2
abundance: -

CDR3aa: CASSLAVAKNIQYF
CDR3nt: TGTGCCAGCAGCCTAGCGGTGGCAAAAAACATTCAGTACTTC
d_gene: TRBD2
v_gene: TRBV7-2
j_gene: TRBJ2-4
abundance: -

CDR3aa: CASMVRDAGYTF
CDR3nt: TGTGCCAGTATGGTCAGGGATGCTGGCTACACCTTC
d_gene: -
v_gene: TRBV19
j_gene: TRBJ1-2
abundance: -

CDR3aa: CASSSNPAGDTGELFF
CDR3nt: TGTGCCAGCAGCTCAAATCCGGCAGGGGACACCGGGGAGCTGTTTTTT
d_gene: -
v_gene: TRBV19
j_gene: TRBJ2-2
abundance: -

CDR3aa: CASSFGGTGNTIYF
CDR3nt: TGTGCCAGCAGCTTCGGGGGTACAGGAAACACCATATATTTT
d_gene: -
v_gene: TRBV11-3
j_gene: TRBJ1-3
abundance: -

CDR3aa: CASSSGAAGTGELFF
CDR3nt: TGTGCCAGCAGCTCTGGGGCCGCTGGGACCGGGGAGCTGTTTTTT
d_gene: -
v_gene: TRBV7-3
j_gene: TRBJ2-2
abundance: -

CDR3aa: CASSSNRGVGEKLFF
CDR3nt: TGTGCCAGCAGCTCAAACAGGGGGGTTGGTGAAAAACTGTTTTTT
d_gene: TRBD1
v_gene: TRBV5-4
j_gene: TRBJ1-4
abundance: -

CDR3aa: CASSESGGQGKQFF
CDR3nt: TGCGCCAGCAGTGAGTCTGGGGGTCAGGGGAAGCAGTTCTTC
d_gene: -
v_gene: TRBV10-1
j_gene: TRBJ2-1
abundance: -

CDR3aa: CASSVLGTSTDTQYF
CDR3nt: TGTGCCAGCAGCGTACTAGGTACTAGCACAGATACGCAGTATTTT
d_gene: -
v_gene: TRBV11-2
j_gene: TRBJ2-3
abundance: -

CDR3aa: CASSSSSTQVGYTF
CDR3nt: TGTGCCAGCAGCTCGTCCTCAACGCAGGTTGGCTACACCTTC
d_gene: -
v_gene: TRBV11-3
j_gene: TRBJ1-2
abundance: few

CDR3aa: CASGLGISATFSYEQYF
CDR3nt: TGTGCTAGTGGTTTGGGGATTAGCGCCACGTTCTCCTACGAGCAGTACTTC
d_gene: -
v_gene: TRBV12-5
j_gene: TRBJ2-7
abundance: -

CDR3aa: CSTTGTPLNTEAFF
CDR3nt: TGCAGCACCACCGGGACACCCCTGAACACTGAAGCTTTCTTT
d_gene: -
v_gene: TRBV29-1
j_gene: TRBJ1-1
abundance: -

CDR3aa: CASSFLAGNTGELFF
CDR3nt: TGTGCCAGTAGCTTCCTAGCGGGAAACACCGGGGAGCTGTTTTTT
d_gene: TRBD2
v_gene: TRBV19
j_gene: TRBJ2-2
abundance: -

CDR3aa: CSVVQNYGYTF
CDR3nt: TGCAGCGTTGTTCAGAACTATGGCTACACCTTC
d_gene: -
v_gene: TRBV29-1
j_gene: TRBJ1-2
abundance: few

CDR3aa: CASSVLAGGFGELFF
CDR3nt: TGTGCCAGTAGTGTGCTAGCGGGAGGATTCGGGGAGCTGTTTTTT
d_gene: TRBD2
v_gene: TRBV19
j_gene: TRBJ2-2
abundance: -

CDR3aa: CATVQGEAFF
CDR3nt: TGTGCCACCGTCCAGGGGGAAGCTTTCTTT
d_gene: -
v_gene: TRBV6-5
j_gene: TRBJ1-1
abundance: -

CDR3aa: CASSELTSGVYEQYF
CDR3nt: TGTGCCAGCAGTGAACTCACTAGCGGGGTATACGAGCAGTACTTC
d_gene: TRBD2
v_gene: TRBV6-1
j_gene: TRBJ2-7
abundance: -

CDR3aa: CASSSQGAVGELFF
CDR3nt: TGTGCCAGTAGTTCACAGGGGGCAGTCGGGGAGCTGTTTTTT
d_gene: TRBD1
v_gene: TRBV19
j_gene: TRBJ2-2
abundance: -

CDR3aa: CASSRQLASTDTQYF
CDR3nt: TGTGCCAGCAGCCGACAACTAGCGAGCACAGATACGCAGTATTTT
d_gene: TRBD2
v_gene: TRBV14
j_gene: TRBJ2-3
abundance: few

CDR3aa: CASSVSGRAGEQYF
CDR3nt: TGCGCCAGCAGTGTTAGCGGGAGAGCGGGCGAGCAGTACTTC
d_gene: TRBD2
v_gene: TRBV10-2
j_gene: TRBJ2-7
abundance: -

CDR3aa: CASSYLRASEAFF
CDR3nt: TGTGCCAGCAGTTACCTGAGGGCGAGTGAAGCTTTCTTT
d_gene: -
v_gene: TRBV6-5
j_gene: TRBJ1-1
abundance: -

CDR3aa: CASSPQQVLNTEAFF
CDR3nt: TGTGCCAGCAGCCCCCAACAGGTGTTGAACACTGAAGCTTTCTTT
d_gene: -
v_gene: TRBV11-3
j_gene: TRBJ1-1
abundance: -

CDR3aa: CASSLIGTVLMEQFF
CDR3nt: TGTGCCAGCAGTTTAATTGGTACAGTCCTCATGGAGCAGTTCTTC
d_gene: -
v_gene: TRBV27
j_gene: TRBJ2-1
abundance: -

CDR3aa: CASSLGQSYGYTF
CDR3nt: TGTGCCAGCAGCTTGGGACAGTCCTATGGCTACACCTTC
d_gene: TRBD1
v_gene: TRBV7-6
j_gene: TRBJ1-2
abundance: -

CDR3aa: CASSLDRDGYTF
CDR3nt: TGTGCCAGCAGCTTAGACAGGGATGGCTACACCTTC
d_gene: TRBD1
v_gene: TRBV9
j_gene: TRBJ1-2
abundance: -

CDR3aa: CASSWGQNTEAFF
CDR3nt: TGCGCCAGCAGCTGGGGACAGAACACTGAAGCTTTCTTT
d_gene: -
v_gene: TRBV5-1
j_gene: TRBJ1-1
abundance: -

CDR3aa: CASSEGLRTGLISGNTIYF
CDR3nt: TGTGCCAGCAGTGAAGGGTTAAGGACAGGGCTAATCTCTGGAAACACCATATATTTT
d_gene: TRBD1
v_gene: TRBV6-1
j_gene: TRBJ1-3
abundance: -

CDR3aa: CASRPNANYGYTF
CDR3nt: TGCGCCAGCAGGCCTAACGCTAACTATGGCTACACCTTC
d_gene: -
v_gene: TRBV5-1
j_gene: TRBJ1-2
abundance: -

CDR3aa: CASLFLLREGPLPYNEQFF
CDR3nt: TGTGCCAGCCTGTTCCTGCTCCGGGAGGGTCCGCTCCCCTACAATGAGCAGTTCTTC
d_gene: TRBD2
v_gene: TRBV7-8
j_gene: TRBJ2-1
abundance: -

CDR3aa: CASSLKGMGEQFF
CDR3nt: TGTGCCAGCAGCTTAAAGGGGATGGGTGAGCAGTTCTTC
d_gene: -
v_gene: TRBV7-2
j_gene: TRBJ2-1
abundance: -

CDR3aa: CASSLGQGLTGELFF
CDR3nt: TGTGCCAGCAGCCTGGGACAGGGGCTCACCGGGGAGCTGTTTTTT
d_gene: TRBD1
v_gene: TRBV7-7
j_gene: TRBJ2-2
abundance: -

CDR3aa: CASSPWGGNTGELFF
CDR3nt: TGTGCCAGCAGCCCCTGGGGGGGGAACACCGGGGAGCTGTTTTTT
d_gene: TRBD2
v_gene: TRBV7-2
j_gene: TRBJ2-2
abundance: -

CDR3aa: CAWTGELYGYTF
CDR3nt: TGTGCCTGGACAGGGGAGTTGTATGGCTACACCTTC
d_gene: -
v_gene: TRBV30
j_gene: TRBJ1-2
abundance: -

CDR3aa: CASKTTGGLNEQYF
CDR3nt: TGCGCCAGCAAAACCACAGGGGGTTTGAATGAGCAGTACTTC
d_gene: TRBD1
v_gene: TRBV5-1
j_gene: TRBJ2-7
abundance: -